The table lists the clone carrying this T cell receptor beta chain with many counts. What it recognizes is unknown. Molecular-barcoded quantitative 5'-RACE produced these TCR beta libraries. MiXCR, run by TCRdb on the 5' RACE reads, gives a single entry per CDR3 protein. The sample includes 130,000 or so distinct CDR3 sequences, 7% of them seen just once. This sample was taken from a study of CD8 T cells in ankylosing spondylitis. The study's findings and limits: Reports say disease-linked clones showed up significantly more in matched ankylosing spondylitis synovial fluid.

Per the germline V gene, CDR1 is LGHDT and CDR2 is YNNKEL (reference sequence). The CDR3 runs 15 residues. V was clipped by 1 base and J by 2 bases, with 11 bases between them. This sequence originates from a male donor with ankylosing spondylitis or in good health (not recorded which). This rearrangement joins TRBV3-1 to TRBJ1-2; maybe TRBD1 (5 bases). Specimen: blood, either unsorted or a sorted T cell fraction (not recorded which). CDR3 residues: CASSQGGGKNYGYTF. The CDR3 nucleotides read TGTGCCAGCAGCCAAGGGGGGGGAAAGAACTATGGCTACACCTTC.